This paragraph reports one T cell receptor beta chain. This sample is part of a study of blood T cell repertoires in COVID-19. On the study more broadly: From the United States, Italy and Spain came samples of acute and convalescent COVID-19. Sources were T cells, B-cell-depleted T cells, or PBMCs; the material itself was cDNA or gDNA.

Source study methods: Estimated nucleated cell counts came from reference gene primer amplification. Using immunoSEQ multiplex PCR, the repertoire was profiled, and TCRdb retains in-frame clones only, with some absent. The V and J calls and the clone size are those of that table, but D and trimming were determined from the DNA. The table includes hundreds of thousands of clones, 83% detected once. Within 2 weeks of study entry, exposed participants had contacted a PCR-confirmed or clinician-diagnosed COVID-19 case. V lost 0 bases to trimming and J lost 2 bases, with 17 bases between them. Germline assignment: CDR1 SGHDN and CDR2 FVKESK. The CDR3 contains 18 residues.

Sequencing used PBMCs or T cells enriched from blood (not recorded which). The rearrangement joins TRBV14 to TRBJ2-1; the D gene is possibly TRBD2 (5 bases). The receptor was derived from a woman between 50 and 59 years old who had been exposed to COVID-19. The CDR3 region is CASSQDVGLIGAYNEQFF. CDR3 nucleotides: TGTGCCAGCAGCCAAGATGTCGGCCTTATCGGGGCCTACAATGAGCAGTTCTTC.